This T cell receptor beta chain was profiled in a study of blood T cell repertoires in COVID-19. At the level of the study: Samples taken during acute and convalescent COVID-19 were collected in the United States, Italy and Spain. Nucleic acid was either cDNA or gDNA, and it came from T cells, B-cell-depleted T cells, or PBMCs.

Original processing methods: Estimation of nucleated cell counts was performed using reference gene primer amplification. Only in-frame clones appear in the TCRdb table, and some are missing; sequencing was by immunoSEQ multiplex PCR. The D gene and trimming were derived from the DNA, and the V and J assignments and clone size from that table. Here the sample spans 250,000 to 350,000 clones, about nine tenths being singletons. The V end lost 2 bases, the J end lost 3 bases, and 12 bases lay between the germline ends. Germline V gene data show CDR1 as SGHRS and CDR2 as YFSETQ. The CDR3 length is 15 residues.

This clonotype originated in a woman aged 45-65 years who had recovered from COVID-19. The sequencing input was peripheral blood. The rearrangement links TRBV5-1 to TRBJ2-1; D possibly corresponds to TRBD2 (6 bases). The CDR3 sequence is CASSFGGVSYNEQFF. The CDR3 nucleotides are TGCGCCAGCAGCTTTGGCGGGGTGAGCTACAATGAGCAGTTCTTC. The whole variable domain, filled in from reference TRBV5-1 and TRBJ2-1, reads KAGVTQTPRYLIKTRGQQVTLSCSPISGHRSVSWYQQTPGQGLQFLFEYFSETQRNKGNFPGRFSGRQFSNSRSEMNVSTLELGDSALYLCASSFGGVSYNEQFFGPGTRLTVL.